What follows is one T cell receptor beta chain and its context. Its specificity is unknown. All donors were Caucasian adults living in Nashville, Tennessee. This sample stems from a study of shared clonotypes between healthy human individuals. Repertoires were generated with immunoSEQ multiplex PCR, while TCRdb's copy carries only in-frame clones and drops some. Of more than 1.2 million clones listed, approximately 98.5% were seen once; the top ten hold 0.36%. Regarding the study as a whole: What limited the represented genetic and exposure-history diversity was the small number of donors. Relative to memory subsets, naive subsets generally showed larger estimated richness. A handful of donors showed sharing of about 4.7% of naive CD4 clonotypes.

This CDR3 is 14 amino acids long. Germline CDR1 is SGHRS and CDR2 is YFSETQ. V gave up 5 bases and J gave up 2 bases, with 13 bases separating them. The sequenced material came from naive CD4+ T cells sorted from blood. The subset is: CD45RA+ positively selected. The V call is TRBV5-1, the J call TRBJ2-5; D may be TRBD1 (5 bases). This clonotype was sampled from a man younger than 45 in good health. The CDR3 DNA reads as TGCGCCAGCAGATCAACAGGAAATCAAGAGACCCAGTACTTC. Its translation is CASRSTGNQETQYF.